This T cell receptor beta chain emerged from a study of control samples from healthy donors and cancer patients (dated by TCRdb to 2019 to 2021). On this clone itself: What antigen it recognizes has not been identified. No qualities accompany the bases; no much larger clone lies one base away.

Measured from the cysteine to the phenylalanine, the CDR3 is 15 residues long. Only the CDR3 DNA stays, 45 bases, in frame from base 1. The germline V gene (reference sequence) provides CDR1 MNHEY and CDR2 SMNVEV. Cut back by 8 bases and 0 bases, the V and J ends lie 15 bases apart. Libraries came from the immunoSEQ multiplex PCR assay. Sourced from immuneACCESS, this table was stored by TCRdb with only in-frame sequences that have V and J called. A share of the clones is absent; for the studies checked, an unresolved V gene accounts for under half, and the remainder has no known explanation. The sample includes fewer than 80,000 clones, with almost 90% observed a single time. Clones ranked in the top ten supply approximately 5.9% of the sample.

The TCR sequence derives from a man in his sixties with colorectal cancer. The chain is encoded by TRBV27 joined to TRBJ2-3, with the D gene call left open. Sequences were obtained from PBMCs. The CDR3 sequence is CASGPGSSSTDTQYF. Here is the DNA: TGTGCCAGCGGTCCGGGCAGCTCTAGCACAGATACGCAGTATTTT.